Listed below are T cell receptor beta chains from one sample, sequenced in a study of blood T cell repertoires in COVID-19. Sequencing was performed with immunoSEQ multiplex PCR; in TCRdb, only in-frame clones are kept and a portion is missing. This sample yields about 76,000 clones, of which 85% are seen a single time; approximately 9.9% belongs to the top ten. Sequenced material: peripheral blood. These receptors were taken from a man in his 60s with COVID-19, enrolled during active disease. The CDR3 runs from the conserved cysteine through the conserved F or W. D genes are given only for firm matches. Size tells how often a clone was seen (once, few, many) or the class of an expanded clone, and some rows leave it out.

v_call	d_call	clone_size	j_call	cdr3_nt	cdr3_aa
TRBV11-2	NA	NA	TRBJ1-2	TGTGCCAGCAGCTTACACAGGAATACTAACTATGGCTACACCTTC	CASSLHRNTNYGYTF
TRBV24-1	TRBD1	NA	TRBJ1-3	TGTGCCACCAGTGACCCGGGACAGGGCTCGAACACCATATATTTT	CATSDPGQGSNTIYF
TRBV12-3/TRBV12-4	NA	NA	TRBJ1-2	TGTGCCAGCAGTTTAAGGGAGGGTTTCGGCTACACCTTC	CASSLREGFGYTF
TRBV10-3	TRBD2	NA	TRBJ2-2	TGTGCCTTAGCCGCGGGGACTAGCGGGACCGGGGAGCTGTTTTTT	CALAAGTSGTGELFF
TRBV3-1/TRBV3-2	NA	few	TRBJ1-2	TGTGCCAGCAGCCCGACAGGAGGAAGCGCATATGGCTACACCTTC	CASSPTGGSAYGYTF
TRBV11-2	TRBD2	NA	TRBJ2-3	TGTGCCAGCAGAGGTAGCGGGGGGCCACGCCTCACAGATACGCAGTATTTT	CASRGSGGPRLTDTQYF
TRBV5-5	NA	NA	TRBJ1-5	TGTGCCAGCAGCTTGTCCACGGGTATGAACAATCAGCCCCAGCATTTT	CASSLSTGMNNQPQHF
TRBV10-2	NA	NA	TRBJ1-6	TGCGCCAGCAGTGAGTCTCCGGGGGGTAACGGCTCACCCCTCCACTTT	CASSESPGGNGSPLHF
TRBV3-1/TRBV3-2	TRBD2	once	TRBJ2-5	TGTGCCAGCAGCCCCTCAAGCGGGGGGGCAGAAGAGACCCAGTACTTC	CASSPSSGGAEETQYF
TRBV19	TRBD1	NA	TRBJ2-2	TGTGCCACTAACTTGGGCAGGGGGCTTTATTCCGGGGAGCTGTTTTTT	CATNLGRGLYSGELFF
TRBV27	NA	once	TRBJ1-1	TGTGCCAGCAGCCGGGAGGTTATGAACACTGAAGCTTTCTTT	CASSREVMNTEAFF
TRBV5-1	NA	once	TRBJ2-5	TGCGCCAGCAGCTCGCAGGGGACGAACCAAGAGACCCAGTACTTC	CASSSQGTNQETQYF
TRBV12-3/TRBV12-4	NA	few	TRBJ2-7	TGTGCCAGCAGTTTAGGGAGTTGGGACGAGCAGTACTTC	CASSLGSWDEQYF
TRBV5-4	NA	NA	TRBJ1-5	TGTGCCAGCAGCGACCTAGGACAGCCCCAGCATTTT	CASSDLGQPQHF
TRBV28	TRBD1	NA	TRBJ1-2	TGTGCCAGCAGTTCCGCGGGACAGGGGGAGGTTGGCTACACCTTC	CASSSAGQGEVGYTF
TRBV7-3	TRBD1	NA	TRBJ2-2	TGTGCCAGCAGCTTAAAACAGGGGGGAACCGGGGAGCTGTTTTTT	CASSLKQGGTGELFF
TRBV11-2	NA	NA	TRBJ1-6	TGTGCCAGCAGCTTAGATAGAGTCGGCCTCCACTTT	CASSLDRVGLHF
TRBV19	TRBD2	NA	TRBJ2-1	TGTGCCAGTAGTACCGCTAGCGGGGGGTTTAATGAGCAGTTCTTC	CASSTASGGFNEQFF
TRBV6-5	NA	NA	TRBJ1-2	TGTGCCAGCAGCGAGATACAGGGTGACTATGGCTACACCTTC	CASSEIQGDYGYTF
TRBV14	TRBD2	NA	TRBJ2-7	TGTGCCAGCAGCAGCGGGACTAGCTTACGAAGCTCCTACGAGCAGTACTTC	CASSSGTSLRSSYEQYF
TRBV18	TRBD1	NA	TRBJ2-7	TGTGCCAGCTCAGCCGGACAGGGGGCCTACGAGCAGTACTTC	CASSAGQGAYEQYF
TRBV4-1	TRBD1	NA	TRBJ1-2	TGCGCCAGCAGCCAAGATCCGGGACAGACCGGCTACACCTTC	CASSQDPGQTGYTF